This T cell receptor beta chain was profiled in a study of cytomegalovirus exposure and HLA in healthy donors. This clone has a count of ten or more. PCR amplification relied on 60 Vbeta primers (plus 13 Jbeta primers). TCRdb keeps only in-frame clones here, not all; method: immunoSEQ multiplex PCR. The repertoire holds 110,000 to 150,000 clones, with less than 9.5% as singletons. After removal of 1 base from V and 2 bases from J, the junction contained 0 bases not matched to a gene. Germline-derived CDR1 and CDR2 are SNHLY and FYNNEI. This CDR3 spans 15 amino acids. The sample taken for sequencing was PBMCs. The clonotype comes from a male donor in good health and CMV-seronegative. The chain is built from TRBV2 and TRBJ1-1; TRBD1 agrees at 11 bases. The CDR3 reads CASSEGTGGNTEAFF. The DNA of the CDR3 is TGTGCCAGCAGTGAAGGGACAGGGGGCAACACTGAAGCTTTCTTT.